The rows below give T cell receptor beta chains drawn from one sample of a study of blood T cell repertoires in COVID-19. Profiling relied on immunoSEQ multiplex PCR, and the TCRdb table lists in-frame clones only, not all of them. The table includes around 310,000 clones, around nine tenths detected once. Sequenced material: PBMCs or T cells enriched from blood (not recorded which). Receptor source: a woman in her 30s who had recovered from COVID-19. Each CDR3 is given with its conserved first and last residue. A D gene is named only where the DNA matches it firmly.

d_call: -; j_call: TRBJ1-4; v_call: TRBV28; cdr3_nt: TGTGCCAGCAGTACTACAGGCCCCGAAAAACTGTTTTTT; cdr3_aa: CASSTTGPEKLFF
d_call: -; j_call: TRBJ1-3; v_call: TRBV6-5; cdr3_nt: TGTGCCAGCAGTTACACAGGCTCTGGAAACACCATATATTTT; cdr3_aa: CASSYTGSGNTIYF
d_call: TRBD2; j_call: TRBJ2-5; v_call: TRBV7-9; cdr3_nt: TGTGCCAGCAGCCTACAGGGAGAGCGGGGGGCCCAGTACTTC; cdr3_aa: CASSLQGERGAQYF
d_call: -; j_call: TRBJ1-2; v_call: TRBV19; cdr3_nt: TGTGCCAGTAGTGGGCGCCTTGGCTACACCTTC; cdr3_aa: CASSGRLGYTF
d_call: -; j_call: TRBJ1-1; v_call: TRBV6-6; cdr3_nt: TGTGCCAGCAGCCCCGGAGGTAGATGGACTGAAGCTTTCTTT; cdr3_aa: CASSPGGRWTEAFF
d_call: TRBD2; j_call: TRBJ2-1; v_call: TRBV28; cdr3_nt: TGTGCCAGCAGAAAGCGGGAGGGTTACAATGAGCAGTTCTTC; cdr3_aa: CASRKREGYNEQFF
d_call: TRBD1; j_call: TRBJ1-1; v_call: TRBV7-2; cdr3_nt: TGTGCCAGCAGCTTAGTGCTTTTCGTCGCAGGGGGCTTTGGTGAAGCTTTCTTT; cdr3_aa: CASSLVLFVAGGFGEAFF
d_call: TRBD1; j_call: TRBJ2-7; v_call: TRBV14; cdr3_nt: TGTGCCAGCAGCCAAGGCGGACAGGCCCTCGTCCACGAGCAGTACTTC; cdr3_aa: CASSQGGQALVHEQYF
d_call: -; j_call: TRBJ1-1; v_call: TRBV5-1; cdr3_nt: TGCGCCAGCACCATTCAGGAAGACACTGAAGCTTTCTTT; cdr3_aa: CASTIQEDTEAFF
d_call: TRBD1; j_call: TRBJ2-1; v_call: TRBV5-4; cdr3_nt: TGTGCCAGCCGGACAGGGCAGTACAATGAGCAGTTCTTC; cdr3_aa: CASRTGQYNEQFF